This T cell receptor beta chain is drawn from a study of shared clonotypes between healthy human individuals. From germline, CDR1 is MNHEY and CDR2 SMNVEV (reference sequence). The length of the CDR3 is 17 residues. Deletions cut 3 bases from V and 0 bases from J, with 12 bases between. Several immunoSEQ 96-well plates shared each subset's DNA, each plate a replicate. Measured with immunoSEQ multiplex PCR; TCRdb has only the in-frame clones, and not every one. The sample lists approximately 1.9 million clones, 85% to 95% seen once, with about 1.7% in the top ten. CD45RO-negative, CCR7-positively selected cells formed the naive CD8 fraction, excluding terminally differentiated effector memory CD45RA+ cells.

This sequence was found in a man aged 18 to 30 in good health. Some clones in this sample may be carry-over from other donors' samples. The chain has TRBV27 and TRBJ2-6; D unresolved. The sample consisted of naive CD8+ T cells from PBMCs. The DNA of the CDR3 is TGTGCCAGCAGTTTTAGAGCCCTTCTCTCTGGGGCCAACGTCCTGACTTTC. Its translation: CASSFRALLSGANVLTF.